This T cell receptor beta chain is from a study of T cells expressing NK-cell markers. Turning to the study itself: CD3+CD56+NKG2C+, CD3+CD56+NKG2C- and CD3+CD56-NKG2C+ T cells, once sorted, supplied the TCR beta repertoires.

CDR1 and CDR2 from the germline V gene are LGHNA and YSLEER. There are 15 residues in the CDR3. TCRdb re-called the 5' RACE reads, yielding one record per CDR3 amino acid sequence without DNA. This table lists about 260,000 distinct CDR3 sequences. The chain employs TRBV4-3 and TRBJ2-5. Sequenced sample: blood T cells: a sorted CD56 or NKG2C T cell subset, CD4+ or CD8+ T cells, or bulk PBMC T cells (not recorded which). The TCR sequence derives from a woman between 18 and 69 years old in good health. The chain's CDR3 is CASSQEARSQETQYF.